These 10 T cell receptor beta chains were sequenced from one sample in a study of identical twins. One entry per CDR3 protein results from TCRdb running MiXCR on the 5' RACE reads. Of a few hundred thousand distinct CDR3 sequences in the sample, approximately 10% are singletons; the top ten hold about a tenth. The source material was memory T cells sorted from blood. The receptors originated from a man over 45 in good health.

The chain carries TRBV6-2 or TRBV6-3 and TRBJ1-5, with D possibly matching TRBD1 (6 bases). The length of the CDR3 is 13 residues. V dropped 6 bases and J dropped 7 bases, with 13 bases sitting between them. Germline V gives CDR1 MNHEY, CDR2 SVGEGT. CDR3 residues: CASSSGARQPQHF. The CDR3 DNA reads TGTGCCAGCAGCTCAGGGGCACGGCAGCCCCAGCATTTT.

The chain uses TRBV20-1 and TRBJ2-7; 8 bases map to TRBD1. The CDR3 covers 15 residues. The germline V gene encodes CDR1 DFQATT and CDR2 SNEGSKA (reference sequence). Trimming took 4 bases from V and 1 from J; bases not matched to a gene: 9. The CDR3 is CSANPDRGISYEQYF. CDR3 coding DNA: TGCAGTGCTAACCCCGACAGGGGCATTTCCTACGAGCAGTACTTC.

The chain recombines TRBV5-1 with TRBJ2-1, with 12 nucleotides matching TRBD2. The germline CDR1 and CDR2 sequences are SGHRS and YFSETQ. The length of the CDR3 is 19 residues. J was trimmed by 0 bases and V by 0 bases; bases with no gene match: 7. The CDR3 is CASSLELAGGRSSYNEQFF. CDR3 nucleotides: TGCGCCAGCAGCTTGGAACTAGCGGGGGGACGGAGCTCCTACAATGAGCAGTTCTTC.

J is TRBJ2-1 and V is TRBV4-2; TRBD2 matches 12 bases. J was trimmed by 7 bases and V by 0 bases; bases with no gene match: 13. Per germline, CDR1 LGHNA and CDR2 YNFKEQ. CDR3 size: 19 residues. CDR3 bases: TGTGCCAGCAGCCAAGACTTCGGGCTAGCGGGGGGGCTGTTGAATGAGCAGTTCTTC. It is translated as CASSQDFGLAGGLLNEQFF.

This clonotype occurred once. The J gene is TRBJ2-3, the V gene TRBV6-4; D tentatively reads TRBD1 or TRBD2 (5 bases each). Germline lookup yields CDR1 MRHNA and CDR2 SNTAGT. Trimming cost V 4 bases and J 8 bases, with 13 bases left between them. CDR3 length: 13 amino acids. The CDR3: CASSVTDGTTQYF. CDR3 sequence (DNA): TGTGCCAGCAGTGTCACAGACGGGACTACGCAGTATTTT.

This clonotype was observed at least ten times. The genes are TRBV29-1 and TRBJ1-5, with D uncertain. The CDR3 sequence is 15 residues long. Germline V gives CDR1 SQVTM, CDR2 ANQGSEA. Trimming pared 6 bases from V and 5 bases from J, leaving 20 bases between. CDR3 bases: TGCAGCGTAGGCCTCAACGGGGTGAGCTATCAGCCCCAGCATTTT. This sequence encodes CSVGLNGVSYQPQHF.

This clonotype appeared a few times. V is TRBV20-1 and J is TRBJ2-3; TRBD2 matches 12 bases. With V trimmed by 0 bases and J by 8 bases, 9 bases remained unmatched. Germline assignment: CDR1 DFQATT and CDR2 SNEGSKA (reference sequence). The CDR3 covers 16 residues. The CDR3 reads CSARDLAGGPRITQYF. CDR3 DNA sequence: TGCAGTGCTAGAGATCTAGCGGGGGGGCCTCGGATTACGCAGTATTTT.

This clonotype showed up many times. The rearrangement joins TRBV5-1 to TRBJ2-2; TRBD1 aligns across 8 bases. CDR1 is SGHRS and CDR2 is YFSETQ in the germline V gene. With 4 bases clipped from V and 5 bases from J, the junction kept 10 bases outside the gene matches. The length of the CDR3 is 16 residues. The CDR3 DNA reads as TGCGCCAGCAGCCCAACAGGACAGGGCCAAACCGGGGAGCTGTTTTTT. Translated: CASSPTGQGQTGELFF.

This clonotype came up many times. The J gene is TRBJ2-5, the V gene TRBV9; D is ambiguous. Germline-derived CDR1 and CDR2 are SGDLS and YYNGEE. The CDR3 consists of 15 residues. Trimming cost V 0 bases and J 0 bases, with 9 bases left between them. CDR3: CASSVGTTYQETQYF. CDR3 in DNA: TGTGCCAGCAGCGTAGGAACAACGTACCAAGAGACCCAGTACTTC.

This chain connects TRBV14 to TRBJ2-7; 8 nucleotides match TRBD2. V trimming: 2 bases; J trimming: 6 bases; junction bases outside the gene matches: 6. The germline V gene has CDR1 SGHDN and CDR2 FVKESK. This CDR3 is 14 amino acids long. The CDR3 reads CASSQQAGAGEQYF. The CDR3 DNA reads TGTGCCAGCAGCCAACAAGCGGGGGCGGGCGAGCAGTACTTC.